A selection of T cell receptor beta chains follows, all from one sample in a study of response to subunit inactivated influenza vaccine. From the RT-PCR reads, TCRdb called clonotypes with MiXCR, one entry per CDR3 protein. The sample carries 550,000 to 600,000 distinct CDR3 sequences, roughly 12% recorded once. The sequencing here drew on PBMCs from blood, taken on the day of vaccination. The receptors stem from a man aged 50 or older who received an inactivated influenza vaccine. The CDR3 runs from the conserved cysteine through the conserved F or W. D genes are given only for firm matches. Clone size is stated in some rows and not others, as once, few, many or a class when expanded.

.	TRBV12-3/TRBV12-4	many	TRBJ2-1	TGTGCCAGCAGTTTCGGCAATGAGCAGTTCTTC	CASSFGNEQFF
.	TRBV7-2	.	TRBJ2-5	TGTGCCAGCAGCTTAGCGAAAGGCTACCAAGAGACCCAGTACTTC	CASSLAKGYQETQYF
TRBD2	TRBV28	few	TRBJ2-1	TGTGCCAGCAGCTCGGGACTAATCTTAAACAATGAGCAGTTCTTC	CASSSGLILNNEQFF
.	TRBV6-5	few	TRBJ1-3	TGTGCCAGCAGTTATTCCCCGACGGTTTCTGGAAACACCATATATTTT	CASSYSPTVSGNTIYF
.	TRBV20-1	once	TRBJ2-3	TGCAGTGCTCGGCACCCGGGACTTAGCACAGATACGCAGTATTTT	CSARHPGLSTDTQYF
.	TRBV28	few	TRBJ2-7	TGTGCCAGCAGTTTACCCGGGACAAGTGGGTCCTACGAGCAGTACTTC	CASSLPGTSGSYEQYF
.	TRBV28	few	TRBJ1-2	TGTGCCAGCAGAACCGGGGACTTCAATGGCTACACCTTC	CASRTGDFNGYTF
TRBD1	TRBV24-1	few	TRBJ2-3	TGTGCCACCAGTGATCCTGGACAGGGTACACACACGCAGTATTTT	CATSDPGQGTHTQYF
.	TRBV10-3	.	TRBJ2-5	TGTGCCATCAGTCAGGGGTCGGCAAAATGGGAGACCCAGTACTTC	CAISQGSAKWETQYF
TRBD2	TRBV5-6	few	TRBJ2-1	TGTGCCAGCATCCTCCTAGCGGGAGGGCAGAATGAGCAGTTCTTC	CASILLAGGQNEQFF
TRBD1	TRBV6-5	many	TRBJ2-6	TGTGCCAGCAGTTACGCACCGGGACAGGGATATGGGGCCAACGTCCTGACTTTC	CASSYAPGQGYGANVLTF
TRBD1	TRBV7-2	many	TRBJ1-6	TGTGCCAGCAGCTTAGTGACAGGGACTAATTCACCCCTCCACTTT	CASSLVTGTNSPLHF
.	TRBV12-3/TRBV12-4	once	TRBJ2-1	TGTGCCAGCACCAGGAAAAGCTGGAGAGGGGACAATGAGCAGTTCTTC	CASTRKSWRGDNEQFF
TRBD2	TRBV11-2	.	TRBJ2-1	TGTGCCAGCAGCTTAGTACAGTGGGGGGGAAATGAGCAGTTCTTC	CASSLVQWGGNEQFF
TRBD1	TRBV28	many	TRBJ2-1	TGTGCCAGCAGCATAGACAGGGGAATCAGGAATGAGCAGTTCTTC	CASSIDRGIRNEQFF
.	TRBV20-1	many	TRBJ2-3	TGCAGTGTACGGACGGAGCGCACAGATACGCAGTATTTT	CSVRTERTDTQYF
.	TRBV6-5	.	TRBJ2-1	TGTGCCAGCAGTTACCACCGTGAAGCCATGAGGGAGTACAATGAGCAGTTCTTC	CASSYHREAMREYNEQFF
TRBD2	TRBV29-1	.	TRBJ2-2	TGCAGCGTTGAACTACGGACTAGCAGTAACACCGGGGAGCTGTTTTTT	CSVELRTSSNTGELFF
.	TRBV7-2	.	TRBJ2-3	TGTGCCAGCAGCTTAGTTCCGAGTAGCACAGATACGCAGTATTTT	CASSLVPSSTDTQYF
.	TRBV28	few	TRBJ2-2	TGTGCCAGCAATACCAGGGCTGTAGCCACCGGGGAGCTGTTTTTT	CASNTRAVATGELFF
TRBD2	TRBV12-3/TRBV12-4	few	TRBJ2-4	TGTGCCAGCACCGGGGGAGGGGCCCTAGCCAAAAACATTCAGTACTTC	CASTGGGALAKNIQYF
.	TRBV20-1	.	TRBJ2-7	TGCAGTGCTTTCCGGACAGCGTCAAGCGAGCAGTACTTC	CSAFRTASSEQYF